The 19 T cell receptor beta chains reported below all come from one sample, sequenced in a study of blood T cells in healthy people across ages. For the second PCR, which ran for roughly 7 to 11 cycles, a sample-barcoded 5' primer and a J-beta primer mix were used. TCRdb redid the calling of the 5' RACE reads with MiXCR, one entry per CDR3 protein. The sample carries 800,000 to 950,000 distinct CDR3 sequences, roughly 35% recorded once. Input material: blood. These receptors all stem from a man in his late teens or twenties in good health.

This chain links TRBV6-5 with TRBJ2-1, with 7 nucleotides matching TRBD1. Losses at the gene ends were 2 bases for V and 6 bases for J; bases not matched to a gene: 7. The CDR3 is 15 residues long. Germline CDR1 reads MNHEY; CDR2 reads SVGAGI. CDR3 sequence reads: CASSYKGAAPNEQFF. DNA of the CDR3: TGTGCCAGCAGTTACAAGGGGGCGGCCCCCAATGAGCAGTTCTTC.

The CDR3 DNA reads as TGTGCCAGCAGCCGCGCCAGGGGAGGCACTGAAGCTTTCTTT. Its protein product is CASSRARGGTEAFF. This chain uses TRBV2 with TRBJ1-1, with D tentatively TRBD1 (6 bases). The CDR3 covers 14 residues. Germline V gene lookup returns CDR1 SNHLY and CDR2 FYNNEI. Trimming removed 6 bases at V and 4 bases at J, with 15 bases between.

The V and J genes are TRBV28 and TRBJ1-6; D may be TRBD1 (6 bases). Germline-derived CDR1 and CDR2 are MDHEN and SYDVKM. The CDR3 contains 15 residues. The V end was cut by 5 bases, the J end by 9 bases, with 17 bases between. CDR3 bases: TGTGCCAGCAGTGTAAACAGGGATTCGGTTTCACCCCTCCACTTT. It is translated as CASSVNRDSVSPLHF.

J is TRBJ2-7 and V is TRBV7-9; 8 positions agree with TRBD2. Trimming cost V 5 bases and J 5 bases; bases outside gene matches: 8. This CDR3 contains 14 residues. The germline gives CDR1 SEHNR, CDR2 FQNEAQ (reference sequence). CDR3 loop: CASSASGLVNEQYF. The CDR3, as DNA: TGTGCCAGCAGCGCCTCGGGACTAGTAAACGAGCAGTACTTC.

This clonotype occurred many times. For the CDR3, the DNA is TGCAGTGCTGGTAGGACAGGGAAGGCCTATGGCTACACCTTC. The encoded protein is CSAGRTGKAYGYTF. The chain uses TRBV20-1 and TRBJ1-2; 8 positions match TRBD1. The ends lost 5 bases at V and 4 bases at J; junction bases unmatched: 9. The CDR3 spans 14 residues. In germline, CDR1 is DFQATT, CDR2 SNEGSKA (reference sequence).

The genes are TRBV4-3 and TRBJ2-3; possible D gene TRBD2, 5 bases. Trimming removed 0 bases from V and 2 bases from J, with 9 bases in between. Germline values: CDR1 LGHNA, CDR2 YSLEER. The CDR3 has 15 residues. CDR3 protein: CASSQERVHTDTQYF. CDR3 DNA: TGCGCCAGCAGCCAAGAGCGGGTTCACACAGATACGCAGTATTTT.

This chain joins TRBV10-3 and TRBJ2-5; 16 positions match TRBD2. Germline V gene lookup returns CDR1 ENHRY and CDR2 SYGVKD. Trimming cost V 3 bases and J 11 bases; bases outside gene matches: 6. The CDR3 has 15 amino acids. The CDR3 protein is CAISDPGLAGGAQYF. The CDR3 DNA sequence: TGTGCCATCAGTGACCCGGGACTAGCGGGAGGGGCGCAGTACTTC.

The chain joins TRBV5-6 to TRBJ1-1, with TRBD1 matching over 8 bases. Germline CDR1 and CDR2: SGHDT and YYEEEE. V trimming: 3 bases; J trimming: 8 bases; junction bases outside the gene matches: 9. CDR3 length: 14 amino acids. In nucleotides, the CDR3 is TGTGCCAGCAGCTCGATGTACAGGGGGATCGAAGCTTTCTTT. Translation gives CASSSMYRGIEAFF. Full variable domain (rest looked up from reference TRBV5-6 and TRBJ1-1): DAGVTQSPTHLIKTRGQQVTLRCSPKSGHDTVSWYQQALGQGPQFIFQYYEEEERQRGNFPDRFSGHQFPNYSSELNVNALLLGDSALYLCASSSMYRGIEAFFGQGTRLTVV.

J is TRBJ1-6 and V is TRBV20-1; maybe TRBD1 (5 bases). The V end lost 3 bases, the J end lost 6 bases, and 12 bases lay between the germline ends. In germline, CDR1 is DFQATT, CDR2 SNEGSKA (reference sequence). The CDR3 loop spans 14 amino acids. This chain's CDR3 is CSASRGTSNSPLHF. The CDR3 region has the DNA TGCAGTGCTAGCAGAGGGACTTCTAATTCACCCCTCCACTTT.

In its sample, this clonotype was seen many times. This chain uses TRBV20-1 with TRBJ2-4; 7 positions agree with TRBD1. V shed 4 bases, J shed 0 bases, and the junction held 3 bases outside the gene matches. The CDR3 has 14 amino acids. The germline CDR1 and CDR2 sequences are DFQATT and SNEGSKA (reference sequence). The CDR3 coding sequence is TGCAGTGCTACACAGGGGTTAGCCAAAAACATTCAGTACTTC. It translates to CSATQGLAKNIQYF.

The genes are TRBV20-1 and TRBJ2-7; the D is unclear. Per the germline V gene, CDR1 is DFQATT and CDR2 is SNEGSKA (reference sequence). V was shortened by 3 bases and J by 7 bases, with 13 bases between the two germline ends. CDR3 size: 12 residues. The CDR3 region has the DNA TGCAGTGCTAGTGATAAATACAATGAGCAGTACTTC. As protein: CSASDKYNEQYF.

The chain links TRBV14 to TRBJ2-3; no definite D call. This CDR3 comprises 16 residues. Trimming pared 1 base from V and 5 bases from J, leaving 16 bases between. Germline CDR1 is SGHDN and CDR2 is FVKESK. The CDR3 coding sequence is TGTGCCAGCAGCCAAGGAAATCTTCTTGTCGGAGATACGCAGTATTTT. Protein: CASSQGNLLVGDTQYF.

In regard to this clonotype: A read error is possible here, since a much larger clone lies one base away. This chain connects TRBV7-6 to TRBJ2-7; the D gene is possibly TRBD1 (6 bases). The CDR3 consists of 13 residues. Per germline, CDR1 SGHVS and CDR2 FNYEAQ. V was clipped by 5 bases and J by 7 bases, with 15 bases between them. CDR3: CASSVIRGNEQYF. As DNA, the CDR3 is TGTGCCAGCAGCGTTATTAGGGGGAATGAGCAGTACTTC.

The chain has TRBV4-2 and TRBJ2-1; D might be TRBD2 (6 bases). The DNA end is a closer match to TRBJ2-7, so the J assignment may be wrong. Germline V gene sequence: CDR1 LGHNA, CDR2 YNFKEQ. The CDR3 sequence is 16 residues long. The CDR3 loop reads CASSQPSAGSYNEQYF. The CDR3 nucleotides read TGTGCCAGCAGCCAACCGTCGGCGGGGTCCTACAATGAGCAGTACTTC.

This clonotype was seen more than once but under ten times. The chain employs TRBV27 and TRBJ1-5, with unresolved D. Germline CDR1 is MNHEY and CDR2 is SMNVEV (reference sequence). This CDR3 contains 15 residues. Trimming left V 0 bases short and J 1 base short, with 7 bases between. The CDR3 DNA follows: TGTGCCAGCAGTTTATCAGAACAGAGCAATCAGCCCCAGCATTTT. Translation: CASSLSEQSNQPQHF.

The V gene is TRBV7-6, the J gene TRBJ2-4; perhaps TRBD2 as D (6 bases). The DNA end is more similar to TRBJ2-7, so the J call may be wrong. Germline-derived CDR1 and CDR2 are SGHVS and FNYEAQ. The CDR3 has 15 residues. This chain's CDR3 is CASSSHVEGYDEQYF. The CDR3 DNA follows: TGTGCCAGCAGCTCCCACGTGGAGGGTTACGACGAGCAGTACTTC.

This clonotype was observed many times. The DNA of the CDR3 is TGTGCCAGCTCACCAGGACAGGGGGTATCCTACGAGCAGTACTTC. This gives the protein CASSPGQGVSYEQYF. The rearrangement joins TRBV18 to TRBJ2-7, with 10 bases identical to TRBD1. This CDR3 is built from 15 residues. V trimming: 2 bases; J trimming: 1 base; junction bases outside the gene matches: 2. Germline V lookup: CDR1 KGHSH, CDR2 LQKENI.

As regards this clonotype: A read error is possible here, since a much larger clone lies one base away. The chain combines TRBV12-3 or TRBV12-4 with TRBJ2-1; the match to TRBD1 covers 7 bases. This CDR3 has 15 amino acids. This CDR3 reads CASRGGAGSHNEQFF. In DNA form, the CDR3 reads TGTGCCAGCAGAGGGGGCGCGGGCTCCCACAATGAGCAGTTCTTC.

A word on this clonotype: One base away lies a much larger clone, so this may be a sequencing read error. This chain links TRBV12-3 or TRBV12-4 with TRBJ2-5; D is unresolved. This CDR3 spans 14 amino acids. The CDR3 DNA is TGTGTCAGCAGACCCCATTATTCCCAAGAGACCCAGTACTTC. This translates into CVSRPHYSQETQYF.